Shown below are 23 T cell receptor beta chains from a single sample sequenced in a study of T cell responses to AZD1222 COVID-19 vaccine. Produced via immunoSEQ multiplex PCR; TCRdb's table is partial and in-frame only. Of 75,000 to 100,000 clones in the sample, more than 75% were seen once. The sample was peripheral blood, taken on day 0 of AZD1222 vaccination. These receptors originate from an adult in good health.

V and J are TRBV11-2 and TRBJ1-5; 8 bases are a match to TRBD1. Per the germline V gene, CDR1 is SGHAT and CDR2 is FQNNGV. With 3 bases clipped from V and 9 bases from J, the junction kept 1 base outside the gene matches. The CDR3 runs 12 residues. The CDR3 nucleotides read TGTGCCAGCAGCTTGGACAGGGTGCCCCAGCATTTT. Translation gives CASSLDRVPQHF.

The chain links TRBV7-8 to TRBJ2-7, with D tentatively TRBD1 (6 bases). The CDR3 is 15 amino acids. Trimming stripped 5 bases from V and 2 bases from J, with 16 bases between. Germline V gene data show CDR1 as SGHVS and CDR2 as FQNEAQ. CDR3 coding DNA: TGTGCCAGCAGCACCCGGATGGCAGGGGCCTACGAGCAGTACTTC. It translates to CASSTRMAGAYEQYF.

This chain links TRBV5-5 with TRBJ1-2, with unresolved D. The germline gives CDR1 SGHKS, CDR2 YYEKEE (reference sequence). This CDR3 spans 13 amino acids. Trimming left V 2 bases short and J 7 bases short, with 12 bases between. In nucleotides, the CDR3 is TGTGCCAGCAGCTTTATTGGGTTCTCTGGCTACACCTTC. Protein product: CASSFIGFSGYTF.

The J gene is TRBJ2-7, the V gene TRBV9; D call uncertain. V lost 4 bases to trimming and J lost 3 bases, with 20 bases between them. Germline CDR1 reads SGDLS; CDR2 reads YYNGEE. This CDR3 spans 16 amino acids. Written as DNA, the CDR3 is TGTGCCAGCAGCCCGCGTCCACCCCGTAGGAACTACGAGCAGTACTTC. Its protein is CASSPRPPRRNYEQYF.

The chain links TRBV30 to TRBJ2-3; 7 bases fit TRBD1. Germline V lookup: CDR1 GTSNPN, CDR2 SVGIG (reference sequence). The CDR3 consists of 14 residues. Trimming removed 1 base from V and 5 bases from J; junction bases left unmatched: 6. CDR3 sequence: CAWSATGFIDTQYF. The CDR3 DNA reads as TGTGCCTGGAGTGCGACAGGGTTTATAGATACGCAGTATTTT. The complete variable domain, with remaining parts taken from reference TRBV30 and TRBJ2-3, reads SQTIHQWPATLVQPVGSPLSLECTVEGTSNPNLYWYRQAAGRGLQLLFYSVGIGQISSEVPQNLSASRPQDRQFILSSKKLLLSDSGFYLCAWSATGFIDTQYFGPGTRLTVL.

This chain connects TRBV10-3 to TRBJ1-3, with TRBD1 as a possible D gene (6 bases). Looked up from germline, CDR1 is ENHRY and CDR2 is SYGVKD. The CDR3 sequence is 18 residues long. V dropped 3 bases and J dropped 1 base, with 19 bases sitting between them. The DNA for the CDR3 is TGTGCCATCAGTGACGGGCTATCAGGGGATGAGTCTGGAAACACCATATATTTT. This gives the protein CAISDGLSGDESGNTIYF.

The rearrangement links TRBV28 to TRBJ1-2; weak D call: TRBD1 (6 bases). V gave up 5 bases and J gave up 2 bases, with 18 bases separating them. Germline CDR1 is MDHEN and CDR2 is SYDVKM. This CDR3 has 16 residues. CDR3 sequence (DNA): TGTGCCAGCAGTCCGTTTAGGAGGGGGACCAACTATGGCTACACCTTC. Protein: CASSPFRRGTNYGYTF.

The gene calls are TRBV6-2 or TRBV6-3 and TRBJ1-2, with a possible D match to TRBD1 (5 bases). Germline-derived CDR1 and CDR2 are MNHEY and SVGEGT. Trimming left V 6 bases short and J 0 bases short, with 14 bases between. The CDR3 contains 15 residues. CDR3 in DNA: TGTGCCAGCAGCAACCCCGGACACTCTAACTATGGCTACACCTTC. Translated: CASSNPGHSNYGYTF.

V and J are TRBV5-1 and TRBJ1-2; no clear D. CDR3 length: 15 amino acids. In germline, CDR1 is SGHRS, CDR2 YFSETQ. With 4 bases removed from V and 0 bases from J, the gap between germline ends came to 13 bases. For the CDR3, the DNA is TGCGCCAGCAGCCCCGGGCAGGTGGCTAACTATGGCTACACCTTC. Protein product: CASSPGQVANYGYTF.

The genes are TRBV4-3 and TRBJ2-7; D remains unclear. The CDR3 extends over 16 amino acids. From germline, CDR1 is LGHNA and CDR2 YSLEER. V was cut by 0 bases and J by 1 base, with 13 bases left in between. CDR3 in amino acids: CASSQDWPASSYEQYF. In DNA form, the CDR3 reads TGCGCCAGCAGCCAAGATTGGCCAGCATCATCCTACGAGCAGTACTTC.

The V call is TRBV6-6, the J call TRBJ1-1, with 9 nucleotides matching TRBD1. The ends lost 5 bases at V and 5 bases at J; junction bases unmatched: 9. This CDR3 has 15 amino acids. CDR1 is MNHNY and CDR2 is SVGAGI in the germline V gene (reference sequence). The CDR3 nucleotides are TGTGCCAGCAGTCGTCCGGGACAGGGATGGACTGAAGCTTTCTTT. Its translation: CASSRPGQGWTEAFF.

This clone was seen only once. V usage is TRBV24-1 and J usage is TRBJ1-5; 8 nucleotides match TRBD1. Germline CDR1 and CDR2: KGHDR and SFDVKD. The trim removed 3 bases at V and 2 bases at J, leaving 8 bases unmatched. The length of the CDR3 is 17 residues. The CDR3 reads CATSDPRTGQGNQPQHF. The DNA for the CDR3 is TGTGCCACCAGTGATCCCCGGACAGGGCAGGGCAATCAGCCCCAGCATTTT.

V gene TRBV27 combines with J gene TRBJ2-1, with 11 bases that match TRBD2. The CDR3 totals 17 residues. Trimming took 5 bases from V and 4 from J; bases not matched to a gene: 10. Germline loops: CDR1 MNHEY, CDR2 SMNVEV (reference sequence). CDR3 protein: CASSTRPTSGIYNEQFF. The CDR3 DNA follows: TGTGCCAGCAGTACCCGGCCGACTAGCGGGATTTACAATGAGCAGTTCTTC.

Notes on this clone: An end of the junction does not agree with germline; a read error may underlie this. V usage is TRBV7-8 and J usage is TRBJ2-7, with 10 bases aligning to TRBD2. Germline V lookup: CDR1 SGHVS, CDR2 FQNEAQ. The CDR3 is 13 amino acids. The CDR3 sequence: CASSLGVGLAGVF. DNA of the CDR3: TGTGCCAGCAGCTTAGGAGTTGGGCTAGCGGGAGTATTC.

V and J are TRBV6-1 and TRBJ1-2, with 10 bases lining up with TRBD1. The length of the CDR3 is 15 residues. CDR1 and CDR2 (germline): MNHNS, SASEGT. V lost 1 base and J lost 6; bases outside the gene matches: 5. The CDR3, as DNA: TGTGCCAGCAGTGAAGAGACAGGGGGCGCAGATGGCTACACCTTC. It codes for CASSEETGGADGYTF.

The chain has TRBV27 and TRBJ1-1; maybe TRBD1 (6 bases). Germline V CDR1 and CDR2: MNHEY, SMNVEV (reference sequence). The CDR3 extends over 13 amino acids. The V and J ends lost 6 bases and 5 bases respectively, with 13 bases between them. DNA of the CDR3: TGTGCCAGCAGGATGGACAGCCAAACTGAAGCTTTCTTT. Translation: CASRMDSQTEAFF.

The genes are TRBV27 and TRBJ2-5; 14 bases agree with TRBD2. The CDR3 contains 16 residues. The trim removed 5 bases at V and 4 bases at J, leaving 6 bases unmatched. Per the germline V gene, CDR1 is MNHEY and CDR2 is SMNVEV (reference sequence). Written as DNA, the CDR3 is TGTGCCAGCAGTCCAGGGACTAGCGGGAGCCTAGAGACCCAGTACTTC. Translation: CASSPGTSGSLETQYF.

The chain carries TRBV6-5 and TRBJ2-7, with D tentatively TRBD2 (6 bases). CDR1 and CDR2 from the germline V gene are MNHEY and SVGAGI. V lost 0 bases and J 4 bases, leaving 13 bases between the germline ends. This CDR3 contains 15 residues. The CDR3 bases are TGTGCCAGCAGTTACTCTGGAGGGAGTGGTTACGAGCAGTACTTC. The encoded protein is CASSYSGGSGYEQYF.

CDR3 nucleotides: TGTGCCAGCAGCTTACAGGGTGCGACCGGGGAGCTGTTTTTT. Protein sequence: CASSLQGATGELFF. V usage is TRBV11-2 and J usage is TRBJ2-2; tentatively, D is TRBD1 (5 bases). The CDR3 covers 14 residues. Trimming pared 2 bases from V and 5 bases from J, leaving 9 bases between. Germline CDR1 SGHAT, CDR2 FQNNGV.

The chain links TRBV19 to TRBJ2-3; perhaps TRBD2 as D (5 bases). V was cut by 0 bases and J by 5 bases, with 15 bases left in between. CDR3 length: 16 amino acids. The germline CDR1 and CDR2 sequences are LNHDA and SQIVND (reference sequence). CDR3 bases: TGTGCCAGTAGTATAGACCGGGATCGAGGTCTAGATACGCAGTATTTT. This encodes CASSIDRDRGLDTQYF.

This clone was recorded a few times. V usage is TRBV5-1 and J usage is TRBJ1-3; weak D call: TRBD1 (6 bases). Trimming left V 0 bases short and J 7 bases short, with 17 bases between. Germline V gene lookup returns CDR1 SGHRS and CDR2 YFSETQ. CDR3 length: 16 residues. The CDR3 sequence: CASSLGYRAGGNTIYF. Written as DNA, the CDR3 is TGCGCCAGCAGCTTGGGCTACAGGGCAGGCGGGAACACCATATATTTT.

This sequence joins TRBV28 and TRBJ2-5; no firm D call. This CDR3 contains 13 residues. Germline assignment: CDR1 MDHEN and CDR2 SYDVKM. The ends were cut back, 7 bases at V and 9 bases at J, with 18 bases in the middle. CDR3 nucleotides: TGTGCCAGCATCCCCTCCGGAGAGGCGTCCCAGTACTTC. Protein: CASIPSGEASQYF.

The rearrangement joins TRBV7-3 to TRBJ2-3; TRBD1 or TRBD2 may be the D gene (5 bases each). Germline lookup yields CDR1 SGHTA and CDR2 FQGTGA. The CDR3 consists of 15 residues. The ends were cut back, 4 bases at V and 0 bases at J, with 11 bases in the middle. DNA of the CDR3: TGTGCCAGCAGCTCCTCCGGGACCAGCACAGATACGCAGTATTTT. Its translation: CASSSSGTSTDTQYF. Looking up the rest from reference TRBV7-3 and TRBJ2-3 gives the full variable domain: GAGVSQTPSNKVTEKGKYVELRCDPISGHTALYWYRQSLGQGPEFLIYFQGTGAADDSGLPNDRFFAVRPEGSVSTLKIQRTERGDSAVYLCASSSSGTSTDTQYFGPGTRLTVL.